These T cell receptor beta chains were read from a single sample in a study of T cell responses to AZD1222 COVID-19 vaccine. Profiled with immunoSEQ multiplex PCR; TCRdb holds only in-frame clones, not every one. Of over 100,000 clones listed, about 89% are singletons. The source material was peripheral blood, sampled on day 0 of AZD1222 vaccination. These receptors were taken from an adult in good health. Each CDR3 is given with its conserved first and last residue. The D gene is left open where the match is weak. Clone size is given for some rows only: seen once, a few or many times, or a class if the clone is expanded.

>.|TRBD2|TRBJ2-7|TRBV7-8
CASSLTGGEQYF
TGTGCCAGCAGCTTGACGGGAGGCGAGCAGTACTTC
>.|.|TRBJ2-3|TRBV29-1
CSHRRDSLTDTQYF
TGCAGCCACCGCCGGGACTCTCTCACAGATACGCAGTATTTT
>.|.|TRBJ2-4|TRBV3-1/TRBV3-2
CASSQVTGSKKNIQYF
TGTGCCAGCAGCCAAGTGACGGGGAGCAAAAAAAACATTCAGTACTTC
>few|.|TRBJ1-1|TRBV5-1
CASSLLGLGTEAFF
TGCGCCAGCAGCTTGTTAGGGTTGGGCACTGAAGCTTTCTTT
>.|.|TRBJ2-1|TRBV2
CASNYYNEQFF
TGTGCCAGCAATTATTACAATGAGCAGTTCTTC
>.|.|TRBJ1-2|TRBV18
CASSPGGVGGYTF
TGTGCCAGCTCACCAGGAGGGGTCGGGGGCTACACCTTC
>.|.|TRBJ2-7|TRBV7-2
CASSPAYEQYF
TGTGCCAGCAGCCCGGCCTACGAGCAGTACTTC
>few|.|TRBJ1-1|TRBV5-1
CASSLASQGPAEAFF
TGCGCCAGCAGCTTGGCCAGTCAGGGCCCCGCTGAAGCTTTCTTT
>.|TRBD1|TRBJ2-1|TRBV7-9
CASSRLGTGGLNEQFF
TGTGCCAGCAGCCGTCTTGGGACAGGGGGCTTAAATGAGCAGTTCTTC
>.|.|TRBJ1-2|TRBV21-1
CASSIGRGFWYGYTF
TGTGCCAGCAGCATAGGCAGGGGGTTTTGGTATGGCTACACCTTC
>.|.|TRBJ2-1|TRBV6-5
CASSLTGTEQFF
TGTGCCAGCAGCCTTACCGGGACAGAGCAGTTCTTC
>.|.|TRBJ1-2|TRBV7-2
CASSLEWTSRAYGYTF
TGTGCCAGCAGCTTAGAGTGGACCTCACGGGCCTATGGCTACACCTTC
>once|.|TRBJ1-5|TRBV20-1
CSASLSHSNQPQHF
TGCAGTGCTAGTCTCAGCCATAGCAATCAGCCCCAGCATTTT
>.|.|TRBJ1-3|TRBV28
CASLWRGGNTIYF
TGTGCCAGCCTCTGGAGAGGTGGAAACACCATATATTTT
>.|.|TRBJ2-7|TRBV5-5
CASSLEGFEQYF
TGTGCCAGCAGCTTGGAGGGGTTCGAGCAGTACTTC
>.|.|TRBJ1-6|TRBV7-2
CASSPAGSYNSPLHF
TGTGCCAGCAGCCCGGCGGGGTCCTATAATTCACCCCTCCACTTT
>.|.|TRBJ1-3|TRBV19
CASSSEGGFSGNTIYF
TGTGCCAGTAGTAGCGAAGGAGGTTTCTCTGGAAACACCATATATTTT
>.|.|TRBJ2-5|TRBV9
CASSPRLQETQYF
TGTGCCAGCAGCCCCCGACTCCAAGAGACCCAGTACTTC
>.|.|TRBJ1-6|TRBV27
CASRNGHLALHF
TGTGCCAGCAGGAACGGCCATTTGGCCCTCCACTTT
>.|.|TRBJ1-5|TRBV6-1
CASSEWGAWDQPQHF
TGTGCCAGCAGTGAATGGGGGGCCTGGGATCAGCCCCAGCATTTT
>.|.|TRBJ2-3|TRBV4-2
CASSQVSASTDTQYF
TGTGCCAGCAGCCAAGTTAGCGCCAGCACAGATACGCAGTATTTT
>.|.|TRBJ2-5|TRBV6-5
CASKVREAGETQYF
TGTGCCAGCAAAGTCAGGGAGGCCGGGGAGACCCAGTACTTC
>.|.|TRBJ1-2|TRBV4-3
CASSQDYQVNYGYTF
TGCGCCAGCAGCCAAGACTACCAGGTGAACTATGGCTACACCTTC
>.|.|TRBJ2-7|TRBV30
CAWSGWSSYEQYF
TGTGCCTGGAGTGGGTGGAGCTCCTACGAGCAGTACTTC
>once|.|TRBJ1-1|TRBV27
CASSSPKRPNTEAFF
TGTGCCAGCAGTTCCCCTAAGAGACCGAACACTGAAGCTTTCTTT
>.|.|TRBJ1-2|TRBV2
CASSASSANYGYTF
TGTGCCAGCAGTGCGTCCTCCGCTAACTATGGCTACACCTTC
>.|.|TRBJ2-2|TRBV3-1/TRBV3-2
CASRYGTTNTGELFF
TGTGCCAGCAGATACGGGACAACGAACACCGGGGAGCTGTTTTTT
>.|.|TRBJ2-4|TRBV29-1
CSAEGAPGDIQYF
TGCAGCGCCGAGGGAGCCCCGGGGGACATTCAGTACTTC
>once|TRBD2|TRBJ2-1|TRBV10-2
CASRVAGDNEQFF
TGCGCCAGCAGAGTAGCGGGGGACAATGAGCAGTTCTTC
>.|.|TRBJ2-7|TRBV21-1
CASSFPGASYEQYF
TGTGCCAGCAGCTTCCCCGGGGCCTCCTACGAGCAGTACTTC
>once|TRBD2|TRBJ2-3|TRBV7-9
CASSPLAGLATDTQYF
TGTGCCAGCTCGCCCCTAGCGGGTCTCGCCACGGATACGCAGTATTTT